Sequencing of this T cell receptor (beta chain) was carried out in a study of cytomegalovirus exposure and HLA in healthy donors. Findings and limits, study-wide: Per a later analysis, HLA-associated TCR beta chains showed more clonal expansion than other, equally common TCR beta chains. Data from an earlier analysis indicated that most TCR beta V segments were productive either about 87% or about 30% of the time.

Primers: 60 Vbeta forward and 13 Jbeta reverse. Here immunoSEQ multiplex PCR was the method, and the copy in TCRdb shows in-frame clones only, minus some. The data contain roughly 110,000 clones, 70% to 80% of them singletons. Comment on this clone: Its antigen is still unknown.

The receptor comes from a man between 60 and 75 years old in good health and CMV-seronegative. The material sequenced was PBMCs.

This CDR3 is CASSPSFGETQYF. The CDR3 region has the DNA TGCGCCAGCAGCCCCTCCTTCGGAGAGACCCAGTACTTC. The chain is built from TRBV5-1 and TRBJ2-5; D unresolved. The germline gives CDR1 SGHRS, CDR2 YFSETQ. With 4 bases removed from V and 4 bases from J, the gap between germline ends came to 11 bases. The CDR3 extends over 13 amino acids.